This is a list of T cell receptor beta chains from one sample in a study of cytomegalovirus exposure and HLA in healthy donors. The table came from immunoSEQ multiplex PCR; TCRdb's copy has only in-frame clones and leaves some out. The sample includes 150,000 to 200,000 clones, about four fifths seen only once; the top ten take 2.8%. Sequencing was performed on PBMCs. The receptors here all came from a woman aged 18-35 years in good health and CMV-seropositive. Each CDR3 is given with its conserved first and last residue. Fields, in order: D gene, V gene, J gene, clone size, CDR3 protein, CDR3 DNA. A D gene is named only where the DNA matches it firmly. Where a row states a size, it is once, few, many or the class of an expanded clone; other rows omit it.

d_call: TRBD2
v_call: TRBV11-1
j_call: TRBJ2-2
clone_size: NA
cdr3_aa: CASSLARGGTGELFF
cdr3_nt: TGTGCCAGCAGCTTAGCCCGGGGAGGGACCGGGGAGCTGTTTTTT

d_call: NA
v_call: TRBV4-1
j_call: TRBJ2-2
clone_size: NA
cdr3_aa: CASSFGESANTGELFF
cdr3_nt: TGCGCCAGCAGTTTCGGGGAGAGTGCGAACACCGGGGAGCTGTTTTTT

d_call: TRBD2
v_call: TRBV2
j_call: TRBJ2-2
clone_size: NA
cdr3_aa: CASNVLAGGHGGELFF
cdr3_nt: TGTGCCAGCAACGTACTAGCGGGGGGCCACGGCGGGGAGCTGTTTTTT

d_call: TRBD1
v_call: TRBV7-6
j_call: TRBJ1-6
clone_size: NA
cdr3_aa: CASSPPGQYSPLHF
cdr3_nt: TGTGCCAGCAGCCCCCCGGGACAGTATTCACCCCTCCACTTT

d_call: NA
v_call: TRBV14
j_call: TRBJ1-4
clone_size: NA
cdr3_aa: CASSQEFAGPDEKLFF
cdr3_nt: TGTGCCAGCAGCCAAGAATTTGCGGGGCCCGATGAAAAACTGTTTTTT

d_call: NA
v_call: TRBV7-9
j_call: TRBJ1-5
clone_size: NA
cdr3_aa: CASSLDGGGNQPQHF
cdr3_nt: TGTGCCAGCAGCTTAGACGGGGGAGGCAATCAGCCCCAGCATTTT

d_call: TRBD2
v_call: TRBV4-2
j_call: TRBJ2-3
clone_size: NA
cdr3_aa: CASSQERGGPFTQYF
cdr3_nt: TGTGCCAGCAGCCAAGAGCGCGGGGGGCCTTTTACGCAGTATTTT

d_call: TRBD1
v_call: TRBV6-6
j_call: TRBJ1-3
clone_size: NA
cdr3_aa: CASSYGTGYGNTIYF
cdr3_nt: TGTGCCAGCAGTTACGGGACAGGGTATGGAAACACCATATATTTT

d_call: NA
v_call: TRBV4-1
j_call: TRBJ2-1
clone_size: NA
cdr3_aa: CASSHPGGPRFF
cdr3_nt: TGCGCCAGCAGCCACCCCGGGGGGCCAAGGTTCTTC

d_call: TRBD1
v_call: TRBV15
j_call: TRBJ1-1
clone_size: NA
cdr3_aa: CATSSIRGRTEAFF
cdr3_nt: TGTGCCACCAGCAGTATAAGGGGGCGGACTGAAGCTTTCTTT

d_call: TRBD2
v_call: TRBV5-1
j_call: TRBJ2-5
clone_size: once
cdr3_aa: CASSLDGLAGGTQETQYF
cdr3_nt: TGCGCCAGCAGCTTGGACGGACTAGCGGGGGGTACCCAAGAGACCCAGTACTTC

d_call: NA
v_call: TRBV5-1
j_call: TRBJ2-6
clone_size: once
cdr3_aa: CASRSGSSGANVLTF
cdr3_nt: TGCGCCAGCAGGTCAGGAAGCTCTGGGGCCAACGTCCTGACTTTC

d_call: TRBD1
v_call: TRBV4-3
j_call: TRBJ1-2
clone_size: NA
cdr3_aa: CASSQDPDRGVYGYTF
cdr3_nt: TGCGCCAGCAGCCAAGATCCCGACAGGGGAGTCTATGGCTACACCTTC

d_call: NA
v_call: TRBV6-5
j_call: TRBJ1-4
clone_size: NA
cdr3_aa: CASSYAGILFF
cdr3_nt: TGTGCCAGCAGTTACGCCGGGATTTTGTTTTTT

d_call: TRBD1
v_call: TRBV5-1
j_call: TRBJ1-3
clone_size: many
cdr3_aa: CASQSSGTGRTGNTIYF
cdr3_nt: TGCGCCAGCCAGAGTTCCGGGACAGGCAGGACGGGAAACACCATATATTTT

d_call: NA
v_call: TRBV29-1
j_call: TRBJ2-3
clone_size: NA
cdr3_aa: CSGGEVDTQYF
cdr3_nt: TGCAGCGGTGGGGAGGTAGATACGCAGTATTTT

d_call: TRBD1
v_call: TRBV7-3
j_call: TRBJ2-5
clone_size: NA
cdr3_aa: CASSLGTGETQYF
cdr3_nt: TGTGCCAGCAGCTTAGGGACAGGGGAGACCCAGTACTTC

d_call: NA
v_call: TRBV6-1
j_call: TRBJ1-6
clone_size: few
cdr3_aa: CASSEVGPPLHF
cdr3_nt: TGTGCCAGCAGTGAAGTGGGCCCACCCCTCCACTTT

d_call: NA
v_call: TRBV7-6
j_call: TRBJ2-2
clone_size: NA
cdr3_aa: CASSSRTGHTGELFF
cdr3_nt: TGTGCCAGCAGCTCCAGAACAGGGCACACCGGGGAGCTGTTTTTT

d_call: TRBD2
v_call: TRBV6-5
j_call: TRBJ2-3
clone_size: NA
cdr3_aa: CASSPGLAIDTQYF
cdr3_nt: TGTGCCAGCAGCCCGGGACTAGCAATAGATACGCAGTATTTT

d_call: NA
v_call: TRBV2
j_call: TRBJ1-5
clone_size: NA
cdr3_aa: CASTEQGNSNQPQHF
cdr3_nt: TGTGCCAGCACCGAACAGGGAAATAGCAATCAGCCCCAGCATTTT

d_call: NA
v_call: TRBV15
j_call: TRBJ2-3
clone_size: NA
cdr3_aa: CATSRGSGTHTDTQYF
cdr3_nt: TGTGCCACCAGCAGAGGCTCAGGAACTCACACAGATACGCAGTATTTT

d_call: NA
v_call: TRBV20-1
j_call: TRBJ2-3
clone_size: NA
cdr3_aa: CSATQADTQYF
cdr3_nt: TGCAGTGCCACGCAGGCAGATACGCAGTATTTT

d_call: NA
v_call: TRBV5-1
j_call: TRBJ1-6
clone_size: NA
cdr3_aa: CASSSPGVNSPLHF
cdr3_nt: TGCGCCAGCAGTTCACCAGGTGTGAATTCACCCCTCCACTTT

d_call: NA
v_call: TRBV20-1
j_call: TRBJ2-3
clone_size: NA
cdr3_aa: CSARDMDTQYF
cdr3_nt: TGCAGTGCTAGAGATATGGATACGCAGTATTTT

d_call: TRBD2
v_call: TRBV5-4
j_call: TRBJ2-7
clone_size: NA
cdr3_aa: CASSSSWAGGNEQYF
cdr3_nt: TGTGCCAGCAGTTCCTCCTGGGCGGGGGGGAACGAGCAGTACTTC

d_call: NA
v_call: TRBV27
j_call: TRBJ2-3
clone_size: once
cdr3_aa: CASSLDRPVRTDTQYF
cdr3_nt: TGTGCCAGCAGTTTAGACAGGCCCGTGAGGACAGATACGCAGTATTTT

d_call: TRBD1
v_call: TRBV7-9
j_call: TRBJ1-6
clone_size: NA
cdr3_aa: CASSPQGENSPLHF
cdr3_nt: TGTGCCAGCAGCCCCCAGGGGGAGAATTCACCCCTCCACTTT

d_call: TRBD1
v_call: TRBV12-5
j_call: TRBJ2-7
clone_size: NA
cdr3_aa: CASGLVVSRDRAPEQYF
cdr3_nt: TGTGCTAGTGGTTTGGTAGTGTCCCGGGACAGGGCCCCCGAGCAGTACTTC

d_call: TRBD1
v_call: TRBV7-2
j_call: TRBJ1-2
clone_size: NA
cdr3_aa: CASSLGQGNNYGYTF
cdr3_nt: TGTGCCAGCAGCTTAGGACAGGGGAATAACTATGGCTACACCTTC

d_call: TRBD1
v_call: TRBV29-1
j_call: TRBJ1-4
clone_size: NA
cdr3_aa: CSVEYRGNEKLFF
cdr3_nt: TGCAGCGTTGAGTACAGGGGGAATGAAAAACTGTTTTTT

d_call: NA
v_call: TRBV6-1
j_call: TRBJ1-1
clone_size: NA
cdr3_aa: CASSEGNREWSFF
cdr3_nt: TGTGCCAGCAGTGAAGGTAACAGAGAGTGGTCTTTCTTT

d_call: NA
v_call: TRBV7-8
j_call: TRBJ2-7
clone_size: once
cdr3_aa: CASSLELGGGSYEQYF
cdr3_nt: TGTGCCAGCAGCTTAGAGTTGGGAGGGGGTTCCTACGAGCAGTACTTC

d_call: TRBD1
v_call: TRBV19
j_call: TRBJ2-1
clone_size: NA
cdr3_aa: CASRRNRGSEQFF
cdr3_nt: TGTGCCAGTAGACGGAACAGGGGGTCTGAGCAGTTCTTC

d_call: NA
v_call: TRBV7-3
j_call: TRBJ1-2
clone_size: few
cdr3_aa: CASSPRAGYGYTF
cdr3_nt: TGTGCCAGCAGCCCCCGTGCCGGCTATGGCTACACCTTC

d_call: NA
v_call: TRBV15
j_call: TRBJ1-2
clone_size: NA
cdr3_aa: CATSSGSFAQDYGYTF
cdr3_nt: TGTGCCACCAGCAGTGGCAGCTTCGCTCAGGACTATGGCTACACCTTC

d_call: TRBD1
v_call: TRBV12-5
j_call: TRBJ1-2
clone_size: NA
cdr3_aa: CASGSTGGGYGYTF
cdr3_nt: TGTGCTAGTGGTTCGACAGGGGGCGGCTATGGCTACACCTTC

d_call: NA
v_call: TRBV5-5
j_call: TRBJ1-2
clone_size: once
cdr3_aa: CASSLIARETYGYTF
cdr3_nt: TGTGCCAGCAGCTTGATAGCCCGAGAGACCTATGGCTACACCTTC

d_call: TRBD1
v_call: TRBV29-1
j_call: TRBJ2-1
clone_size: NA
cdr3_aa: CSVGPTTGGNEQFF
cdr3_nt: TGCAGCGTTGGTCCGACGACAGGGGGAAATGAGCAGTTCTTC

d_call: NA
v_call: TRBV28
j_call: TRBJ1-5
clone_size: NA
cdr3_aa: CASSPVVQGLRPQHF
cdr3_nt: TGTGCCAGCAGTCCTGTAGTCCAGGGATTACGGCCCCAGCATTTT

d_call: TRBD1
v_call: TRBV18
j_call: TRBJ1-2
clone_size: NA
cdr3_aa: CASSRGQGYGYTF
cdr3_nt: TGTGCCAGCTCACGGGGACAGGGATATGGCTACACCTTC

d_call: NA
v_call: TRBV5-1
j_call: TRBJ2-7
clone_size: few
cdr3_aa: CASSLGSSYEQYF
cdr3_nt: TGCGCCAGCAGCTTGGGGAGCTCCTACGAGCAGTACTTC

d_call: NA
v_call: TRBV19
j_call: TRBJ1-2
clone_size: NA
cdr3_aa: CASSISDYGYTF
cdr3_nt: TGTGCCAGTAGTATATCGGACTATGGCTACACCTTC

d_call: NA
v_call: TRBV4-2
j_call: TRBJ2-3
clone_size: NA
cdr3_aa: CASSQDMGGLGGTDTQYF
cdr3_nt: TGTGCCAGCAGCCAAGACATGGGAGGCCTTGGCGGCACAGATACGCAGTATTTT

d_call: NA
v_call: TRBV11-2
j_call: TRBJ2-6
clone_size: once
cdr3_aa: CASSLEGGRTGANVLTF
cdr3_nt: TGTGCCAGCAGCTTAGAGGGGGGGCGCACTGGGGCCAACGTCCTGACTTTC

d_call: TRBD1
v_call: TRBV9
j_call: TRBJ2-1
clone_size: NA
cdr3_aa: CASSAGDRVVNEQFF
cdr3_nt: TGTGCCAGCAGCGCAGGGGACAGGGTGGTAAATGAGCAGTTCTTC